These 4 T cell receptor beta chains came from one sample sequenced in a study of T cell clones after liver transplantation. Produced via immunoSEQ multiplex PCR; TCRdb's table is partial and in-frame only. The repertoire consists of 49,000 or so clones, with approximately 71% occurring once and the leading ten covering about 10%. Sequenced here: CD4+ T cells from blood, sampled less than 70 months after liver transplant. The receptor source for this set is a human patient who received a liver transplant. Some T cells may arise from the graft donor.

This clone came up a few times. The rearrangement uses TRBV7-2 and TRBJ2-1, with 10 bases aligning to TRBD2. This CDR3 is built from 14 residues. V was clipped by 5 bases and J by 7 bases; unmatched bases: 5. Germline-derived CDR1 and CDR2 are SGHTA and FQGNSA. CDR3 DNA: TGTGCCAGCAGCCAGCGGGGGGGCGGGAATGAGCAGTTCTTC. Amino acids: CASSQRGGGNEQFF. The full variable domain, rest sourced from reference TRBV7-2 and TRBJ2-1, is GAGVSQSPSNKVTEKGKDVELRCDPISGHTALYWYRQSLGQGLEFLIYFQGNSAPDKSGLPSDRFSAERTGGSVSTLTIQRTQQEDSAVYLCASSQRGGGNEQFFGPGTRLTVL.

Details on this clone: Mismatch with germline at one junction end may stem from a read error. The identical CDR3 is also encoded by other nucleotide sequences in the sample. The rearrangement links TRBV30 to TRBJ2-1; TRBD2 might be the D (5 bases). In germline, CDR1 is GTSNPN, CDR2 SVGIG (reference sequence). This CDR3 comprises 13 residues. The chain's CDR3 is CAWSSGNGNEQFF. For the CDR3, the DNA is TGCGCCTGGAGTTCGGGGAATGGAAATGAGCAGTTCTTC. Variable domain in full (rest from reference TRBV30 and TRBJ2-1): SQTIHQWPATLVQPVGSPLSLECTVEGTSNPNLYWYRQAAGRGLQLLFYSVGIGQISSEVPQNLSASRPQDRQFILSSKKLLLSDSGFYLCAWSSGNGNEQFFGPGTRLTVL.

The V call is TRBV11-2, the J call TRBJ1-1; TRBD1 aligns across 8 bases. Germline values: CDR1 SGHAT, CDR2 FQNNGV. The CDR3 has 14 amino acids. The trim removed 5 bases at V and 7 bases at J, leaving 9 bases unmatched. In nucleotides, the CDR3 is TGTGCCAGCAGCGCATCAGGGGGGACAGGTGAAGCTTTCTTT. It yields the protein CASSASGGTGEAFF. Looking up the rest from reference TRBV11-2 and TRBJ1-1 gives the full variable domain: EAGVAQSPRYKIIEKRQSVAFWCNPISGHATLYWYQQILGQGPKLLIQFQNNGVVDDSQLPKDRFSAERLKGVDSTLKIQPAKLEDSAVYLCASSASGGTGEAFFGQGTRLTVV.

This chain uses TRBV5-1 with TRBJ2-1, with D uncertain. Trimming pared 4 bases from V and 2 bases from J, leaving 13 bases between. CDR3 length equals 15 residues. Germline lookup yields CDR1 SGHRS and CDR2 YFSETQ. The DNA of the CDR3 is TGCGCCAGCAGCGTGCCCAGTCCAACCTACAATGAGCAGTTCTTC. It translates to CASSVPSPTYNEQFF.